This entry is about one T cell receptor beta chain. Sequencing was performed with immunoSEQ multiplex PCR; in TCRdb, only in-frame clones are kept and a portion is missing. The data show approximately 80,000 clones, with about nine tenths seen just once and roughly 14% held by the top ten. Looked up from germline, CDR1 is LNHNV and CDR2 is YYDKDF (reference sequence). With 0 bases clipped from V and 6 bases from J, the junction kept 4 bases outside the gene matches. The CDR3 totals 15 residues. The data stem from a study of control samples from healthy donors and cancer patients. The receptor comes from a man aged 30 to 39 in good health. The rearrangement joins TRBV15 to TRBJ2-1; 8 bases agree with TRBD2. The source material was blood. The CDR3 DNA reads as TGTGCCACCAGCAGAGATCCCCGGGGGGGCAATGAGCAGTTCTTC. It translates to CATSRDPRGGNEQFF.